One TCR beta chain is described in this entry. Data came from immunoSEQ multiplex PCR; TCRdb stores just in-frame clones and leaves some out. Among more than 95,000 clones listed, 75% to 90% were seen once. This specimen belongs to a study of blood T cell repertoires in COVID-19. Study in general: Researchers got acute and convalescent COVID-19 samples from the United States, Italy and Spain. The cDNA or gDNA used as material had been derived from T cells, B-cell-depleted T cells, or PBMCs.

Per germline, CDR1 LNHNV and CDR2 YYDKDF (reference sequence). This CDR3 is 18 amino acids long. With 1 base removed from V and 0 bases from J, the gap between germline ends came to 19 bases. The genes are TRBV15 and TRBJ2-7, with D maybe TRBD2 (5 bases). The TCR sequence derives from a middle-aged man with acute or convalescent COVID-19. Sequencing used peripheral blood. CDR3 nucleotide sequence: TGTGCCACCAGCAGAGGGGCCCACCATACTAGTTTCTCCTACGAGCAGTACTTC. Translated: CATSRGAHHTSFSYEQYF.